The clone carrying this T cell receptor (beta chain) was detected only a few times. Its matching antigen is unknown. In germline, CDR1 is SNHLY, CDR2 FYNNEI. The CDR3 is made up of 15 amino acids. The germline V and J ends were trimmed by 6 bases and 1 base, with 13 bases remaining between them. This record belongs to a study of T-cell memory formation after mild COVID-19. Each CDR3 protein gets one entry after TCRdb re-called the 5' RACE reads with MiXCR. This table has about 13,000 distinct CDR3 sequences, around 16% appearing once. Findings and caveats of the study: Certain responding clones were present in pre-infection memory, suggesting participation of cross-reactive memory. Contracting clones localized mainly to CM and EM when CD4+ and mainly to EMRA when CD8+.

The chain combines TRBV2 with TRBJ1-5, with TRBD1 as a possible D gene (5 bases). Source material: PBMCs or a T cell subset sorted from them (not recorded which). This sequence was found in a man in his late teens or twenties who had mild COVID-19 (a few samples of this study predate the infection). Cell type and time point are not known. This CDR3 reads CASSGDLRSNQPQHF. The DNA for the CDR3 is TGTGCCAGCAGCGGGGACCTAAGGAGCAATCAGCCCCAGCATTTT.